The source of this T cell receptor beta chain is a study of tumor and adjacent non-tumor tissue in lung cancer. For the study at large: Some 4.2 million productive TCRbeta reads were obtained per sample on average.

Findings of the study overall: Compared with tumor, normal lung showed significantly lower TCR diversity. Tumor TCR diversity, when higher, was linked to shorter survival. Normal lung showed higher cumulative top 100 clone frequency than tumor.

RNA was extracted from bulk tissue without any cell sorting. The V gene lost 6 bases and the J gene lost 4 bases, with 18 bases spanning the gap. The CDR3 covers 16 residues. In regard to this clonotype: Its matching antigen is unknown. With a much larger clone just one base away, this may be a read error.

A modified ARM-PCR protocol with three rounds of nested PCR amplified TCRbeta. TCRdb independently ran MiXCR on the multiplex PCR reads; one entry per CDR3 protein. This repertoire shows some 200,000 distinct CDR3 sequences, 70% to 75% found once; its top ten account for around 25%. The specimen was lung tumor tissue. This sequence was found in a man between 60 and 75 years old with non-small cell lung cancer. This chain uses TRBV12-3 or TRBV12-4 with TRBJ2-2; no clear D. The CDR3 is CASSPAQTLITGELFF. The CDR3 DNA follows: TGTGCCAGCAGCCCAGCACAGACCCTTATCACCGGGGAGCTGTTTTTT.